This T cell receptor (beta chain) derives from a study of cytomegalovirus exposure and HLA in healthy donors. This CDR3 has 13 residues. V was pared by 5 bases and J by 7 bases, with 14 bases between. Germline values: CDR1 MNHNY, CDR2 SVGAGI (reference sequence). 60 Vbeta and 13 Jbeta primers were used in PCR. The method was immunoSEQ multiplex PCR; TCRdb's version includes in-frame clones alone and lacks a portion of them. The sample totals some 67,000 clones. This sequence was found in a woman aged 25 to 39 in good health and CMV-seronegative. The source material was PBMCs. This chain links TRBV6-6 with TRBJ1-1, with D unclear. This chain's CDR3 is CASSPQTRLEAFF. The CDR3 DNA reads TGTGCCAGCAGTCCACAGACAAGGCTTGAAGCTTTCTTT.